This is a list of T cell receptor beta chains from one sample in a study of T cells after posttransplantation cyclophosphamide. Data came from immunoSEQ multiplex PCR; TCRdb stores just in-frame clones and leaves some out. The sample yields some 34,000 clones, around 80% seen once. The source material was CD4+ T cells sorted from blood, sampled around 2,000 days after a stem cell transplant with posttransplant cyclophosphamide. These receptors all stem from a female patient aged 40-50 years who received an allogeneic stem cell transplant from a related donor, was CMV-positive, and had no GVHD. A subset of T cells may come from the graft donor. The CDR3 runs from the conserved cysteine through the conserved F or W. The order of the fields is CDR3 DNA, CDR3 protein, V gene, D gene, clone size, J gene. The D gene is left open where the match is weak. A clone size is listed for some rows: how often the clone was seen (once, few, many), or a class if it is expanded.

cdr3_nt: TGTGCCAGTACCAATGGGCAGTATCCCAACTATGGCTACACCTTC
cdr3_aa: CASTNGQYPNYGYTF
v_call: TRBV19
d_call: -
clone_size: few
j_call: TRBJ1-2

cdr3_nt: TGTGCCAGCCGATCCACCAGACGGACAGAGATTTCGAACACTGAAGCTTTCTTT
cdr3_aa: CASRSTRRTEISNTEAFF
v_call: TRBV19
d_call: -
clone_size: -
j_call: TRBJ1-1

cdr3_nt: TGTGCCAGCAGTTACCAGACAGGGGCCTTATTTGAAGGCTACACCTTC
cdr3_aa: CASSYQTGALFEGYTF
v_call: TRBV27
d_call: TRBD1
clone_size: once
j_call: TRBJ1-2

cdr3_nt: TGTGCCAGCAGTCAGGGACAGCCGAACACTGAAGCTTTCTTT
cdr3_aa: CASSQGQPNTEAFF
v_call: TRBV28
d_call: TRBD1
clone_size: -
j_call: TRBJ1-1

cdr3_nt: TGCAGCGCCAGCAGGGGCGTGAACACCGGGGAGCTGTTTTTT
cdr3_aa: CSASRGVNTGELFF
v_call: TRBV29-1
d_call: -
clone_size: few
j_call: TRBJ2-2

cdr3_nt: TGTGCCAGCACCCGGACAGGGGTGCCCTATGAAAAACTGTTTTTT
cdr3_aa: CASTRTGVPYEKLFF
v_call: TRBV5-5
d_call: TRBD1
clone_size: -
j_call: TRBJ1-4

cdr3_nt: TGTGCCAGTAGAACCTCGGGACAGGGAGTAGAAAAACTGTTTTTT
cdr3_aa: CASRTSGQGVEKLFF
v_call: TRBV19
d_call: TRBD1
clone_size: -
j_call: TRBJ1-4

cdr3_nt: TGTGCCAGTAGAGCACGCGGGGCAACGCCCTACGAGCAGTACTTC
cdr3_aa: CASRARGATPYEQYF
v_call: TRBV6-1
d_call: -
clone_size: few
j_call: TRBJ2-7

cdr3_nt: TGTGCCAGCACCAGGGGCACAGATACGCAGTATTTT
cdr3_aa: CASTRGTDTQYF
v_call: TRBV7-9
d_call: -
clone_size: once
j_call: TRBJ2-3

cdr3_nt: TGTGCCAGCCTACTCAGGGAACTGGTAAACTATGGCTACACCTTC
cdr3_aa: CASLLRELVNYGYTF
v_call: TRBV9
d_call: -
clone_size: -
j_call: TRBJ1-2

cdr3_nt: TGTGCCAGCAGGGCCCGGGGCAGGGGAAACACTGAAGCTTTCTTT
cdr3_aa: CASRARGRGNTEAFF
v_call: TRBV21-1
d_call: -
clone_size: -
j_call: TRBJ1-1

cdr3_nt: TGTGCCAGCAGTGGGGCAGGTAGCAATCAGCCCCAGCATTTT
cdr3_aa: CASSGAGSNQPQHF
v_call: TRBV28
d_call: -
clone_size: -
j_call: TRBJ1-5

cdr3_nt: TGTGCCAGCAGGAGGGAAAGGGACACTGAAGCTTTCTTT
cdr3_aa: CASRRERDTEAFF
v_call: TRBV2
d_call: -
clone_size: few
j_call: TRBJ1-1

cdr3_nt: TGTGCCAGCAGCTCACGACAGGTTATTAATTCACCCCTCCACTTT
cdr3_aa: CASSSRQVINSPLHF
v_call: TRBV5-6
d_call: -
clone_size: few
j_call: TRBJ1-6

cdr3_nt: TGCGCCAGCAGCTTGGAAGGACAGGATCTAAGGGGCTACACCTTC
cdr3_aa: CASSLEGQDLRGYTF
v_call: TRBV5-1
d_call: TRBD1
clone_size: -
j_call: TRBJ1-2

cdr3_nt: TGTGCCAGTAGTACTTCCGGGACACCGCTTCGGGGCTACACCTTC
cdr3_aa: CASSTSGTPLRGYTF
v_call: TRBV19
d_call: -
clone_size: -
j_call: TRBJ1-2

cdr3_nt: TGTGCCAGCAGCCCGGACAGGGTAAGGGTGAACACTGAAGCTTTCTTT
cdr3_aa: CASSPDRVRVNTEAFF
v_call: TRBV5-4
d_call: TRBD1
clone_size: -
j_call: TRBJ1-1

cdr3_nt: TGTGCCAGCAGTTTTTTGGGGGTGGGGGGAACAGATACGCAGTATTTT
cdr3_aa: CASSFLGVGGTDTQYF
v_call: TRBV27
d_call: -
clone_size: -
j_call: TRBJ2-3

cdr3_nt: TGTGCCAGCAGCTTAGTCCAGGGTACTGAAGCTTTCTTT
cdr3_aa: CASSLVQGTEAFF
v_call: TRBV7-2
d_call: -
clone_size: -
j_call: TRBJ1-1

cdr3_nt: TGTGCCAGCAGCTTTATCACGGGGATTGATGAAAAACTGTTTTTT
cdr3_aa: CASSFITGIDEKLFF
v_call: TRBV7-9
d_call: -
clone_size: -
j_call: TRBJ1-4

cdr3_nt: TGTGCCAGCAGCCTGGACAACACCTACGAGCAGTACTTC
cdr3_aa: CASSLDNTYEQYF
v_call: TRBV13
d_call: -
clone_size: -
j_call: TRBJ2-7

cdr3_nt: TGTGCCAGCAGCTTGTACGGGACAACTAACACCGGGGAGCTGTTTTTT
cdr3_aa: CASSLYGTTNTGELFF
v_call: TRBV5-8
d_call: -
clone_size: -
j_call: TRBJ2-2

cdr3_nt: TGCGCCAGCAGGGCAGGGGGAGCAACTAATGAAAAACTGTTTTTT
cdr3_aa: CASRAGGATNEKLFF
v_call: TRBV5-1
d_call: TRBD1
clone_size: -
j_call: TRBJ1-4

cdr3_nt: TGTGCCAGCAGCCCCCACTCCGGGCAGGGAAGGGGCAATGAGCAGTTCTTC
cdr3_aa: CASSPHSGQGRGNEQFF
v_call: TRBV7-3
d_call: -
clone_size: -
j_call: TRBJ2-1

cdr3_nt: TGTGCCAGCAGTTATATCAGGAACTCTGGAAACACCATATATTTT
cdr3_aa: CASSYIRNSGNTIYF
v_call: TRBV6-5
d_call: -
clone_size: -
j_call: TRBJ1-3